The 15 T cell receptor beta chains below all came from one sample that was sequenced in a study of cytomegalovirus exposure and HLA in healthy donors. PCR was performed using 60 Vbeta and 13 Jbeta primers. Data came from immunoSEQ multiplex PCR; TCRdb stores just in-frame clones and leaves some out. The sample has fewer than 130,000 clones. The sequencing sample was made of PBMCs. The source of these receptors is a man aged 50-59 years in good health and CMV-seronegative.

The chain joins TRBV6-1 to TRBJ2-7, with TRBD1 as a possible D gene (5 bases). Trimming took 8 bases from V and 0 from J, leaving 11 bases between them. Germline V lookup: CDR1 MNHNS, CDR2 SASEGT. This CDR3 has 13 amino acids. The CDR3 sequence is CASRIGHSYEQYF. The CDR3 DNA reads TGTGCCAGCCGGATCGGACACTCCTACGAGCAGTACTTC.

The J gene is TRBJ1-2, the V gene TRBV28, with TRBD1 as a possible D gene (6 bases). The length of the CDR3 is 15 residues. Germline loops: CDR1 MDHEN, CDR2 SYDVKM. V shed 6 bases and J shed 5 bases, with 19 bases lying between them. The chain's CDR3 is CASRLVNSGDYGYTF. The DNA of the CDR3 is TGTGCCAGCAGGCTGGTTAATTCAGGGGATTATGGCTACACCTTC.

The chain recombines TRBV7-2 with TRBJ1-1; D ambiguous. Deletions cut 1 base from V and 5 bases from J, with 14 bases between. The CDR3 consists of 15 residues. Germline values: CDR1 SGHTA, CDR2 FQGNSA. CDR3 loop: CASSLEPGPWTEAFF. DNA of the CDR3: TGTGCCAGCAGCTTAGAACCGGGTCCGTGGACTGAAGCTTTCTTT.

With respect to this clone: This sample also contains other DNA sequences that code for the same CDR3. V is TRBV9 and J is TRBJ2-7; 8 nucleotides align to TRBD1. The CDR3 consists of 12 residues. Trimming removed 7 bases from V and 3 bases from J; junction bases left unmatched: 3. Germline loops: CDR1 SGDLS, CDR2 YYNGEE. This CDR3 reads CASSGQGYEQYF. CDR3 nucleotide sequence: TGTGCCAGCTCCGGACAGGGCTACGAGCAGTACTTC. Based on the CDR3 plus reference TRBV9 and TRBJ2-7, the full variable domain is DSGVTQTPKHLITATGQRVTLRCSPRSGDLSVYWYQQSLDQGLQFLIQYYNGEERAKGNILERFSAQQFPDLHSELNLSSLELGDSALYFCASSGQGYEQYFGPGTRLTVT.

The chain employs TRBV4-3 and TRBJ1-1; 7 bases fit TRBD1. This CDR3 spans 15 amino acids. Germline V gene lookup returns CDR1 LGHNA and CDR2 YSLEER. V lost 4 bases to trimming and J lost 5 bases; unmatched junction nucleotides: 10. For the CDR3, the DNA is TGCGCCAGCAGCCCAGCAGGGGGGTGGGGTACTGAAGCTTTCTTT. Its translation is CASSPAGGWGTEAFF.

V and J are TRBV25-1 and TRBJ2-2; 10 nucleotides line up with TRBD1. Germline CDR1 MGHDK, CDR2 SYGVNS. The CDR3 is 15 amino acids. Trimming at V came to 6 bases and at J to 3 bases, leaving 4 bases not matched to a gene. DNA of the CDR3: TGTGCCAGCAGACCCGGGACAGGGGACACCGGGGAGCTGTTTTTT. Its translation: CASRPGTGDTGELFF.

The CDR3 nucleotides are TGCGCCAGCAGCTTGGGACTAGCGGGGCTCAATGAGCAGTTCTTC. This encodes CASSLGLAGLNEQFF. The chain is built from TRBV5-1 and TRBJ2-1; TRBD2 matches 11 bases. Germline V gene sequence: CDR1 SGHRS, CDR2 YFSETQ. The CDR3 length is 15 residues. V lost 0 bases, J lost 6 bases, and 2 bases stayed unmatched. The variable domain in full, completed from reference TRBV5-1 and TRBJ2-1, reads KAGVTQTPRYLIKTRGQQVTLSCSPISGHRSVSWYQQTPGQGLQFLFEYFSETQRNKGNFPGRFSGRQFSNSRSEMNVSTLELGDSALYLCASSLGLAGLNEQFFGPGTRLTVL.

J is TRBJ2-3 and V is TRBV27, with 7 positions matching TRBD2. This CDR3 has 15 amino acids. The germline gives CDR1 MNHEY, CDR2 SMNVEV (reference sequence). With 4 bases clipped from V and 0 bases from J, the junction kept 4 bases outside the gene matches. The chain's CDR3 is CASSSPSGSTDTQYF. In DNA form, the CDR3 reads TGTGCCAGCAGTTCTCCTAGCGGTAGCACAGATACGCAGTATTTT.

V gene TRBV27 combines with J gene TRBJ1-2, with 10 bases that match TRBD1. V was pared by 6 bases and J by 2 bases, with 3 bases of the junction left unmatched. Germline CDR1 is MNHEY and CDR2 is SMNVEV (reference sequence). This CDR3 region has 14 residues. In DNA, the CDR3 is TGTGCCAGCAGAGGGACAGGGGAGAACTATGGCTACACCTTC. Its translation: CASRGTGENYGYTF.

The V and J genes are TRBV18 and TRBJ1-1; 9 nucleotides align to TRBD1. CDR1 KGHSH and CDR2 LQKENI come from the germline V gene. The CDR3 is 16 amino acids. V shed 3 bases, J shed 0 bases, and the junction held 5 bases outside the gene matches. The CDR3 here is CASSPRDRVVNTEAFF. DNA of the CDR3: TGTGCCAGCTCACCCAGGGACAGGGTGGTGAACACTGAAGCTTTCTTT.

This sequence joins TRBV27 and TRBJ1-1; 9 bases fit TRBD1. CDR3 size: 13 residues. V shed 4 bases, J shed 5 bases, and the junction held 2 bases outside the gene matches. Germline CDR1 MNHEY, CDR2 SMNVEV (reference sequence). CDR3 loop: CASSYGTGTEAFF. Written as DNA, the CDR3 is TGTGCCAGCAGTTATGGGACAGGGACTGAAGCTTTCTTT.

This chain links TRBV20-1 with TRBJ2-7; 7 positions match TRBD1. There are 11 residues in the CDR3. Trimming at V came to 6 bases and at J to 3 bases, leaving 2 bases not matched to a gene. The germline CDR1 and CDR2 sequences are DFQATT and SNEGSKA (reference sequence). The CDR3 coding sequence is TGCAGTGCCCGGGACAGCTACGAGCAGTACTTC. Translated, it gives CSARDSYEQYF.

This chain connects TRBV9 to TRBJ2-3, with 8 bases fitting TRBD2. This CDR3 is built from 16 residues. The V segment lost 0 bases and the J segment 2 bases; nucleotides outside the gene matches: 5. Germline-derived CDR1 and CDR2 are SGDLS and YYNGEE. This CDR3 is CASSVEGLVDTDTQYF. In nucleotides, the CDR3 is TGTGCCAGCAGCGTAGAGGGACTAGTAGACACAGATACGCAGTATTTT.

The chain is built from TRBV7-6 and TRBJ2-7; 12 nucleotides line up with TRBD1. The junction had 5 bases not matched to a gene; V was cut back by 5 bases and J by 3 bases. Germline assignment: CDR1 SGHVS and CDR2 FNYEAQ. This CDR3 has 15 residues. This CDR3 reads CASSRGTGGFYEQYF. The DNA for the CDR3 is TGTGCCAGCAGCAGGGGGACAGGGGGCTTCTACGAGCAGTACTTC. Combining the CDR3 with reference TRBV7-6 and TRBJ2-7 gives the whole variable domain GAGVSQSPRYKVTKRGQDVALRCDPISGHVSLYWYRQALGQGPEFLTYFNYEAQQDKSGLPNDRFSAERPEGSISTLTIQRTEQRDSAMYRCASSRGTGGFYEQYFGPGTRLTVT.

This chain connects TRBV5-8 to TRBJ2-3; D is perhaps TRBD2 (6 bases). There are 18 residues in the CDR3. Between the trimmed V and J ends, which lost 2 bases and 2 bases, there was a span of 21 bases. In germline, CDR1 is SGHTS, CDR2 YDEGEE. The CDR3 loop reads CASSFTLARRRNTDTQYF. As DNA, the CDR3 is TGTGCCAGCAGCTTTACGCTAGCGCGGAGAAGAAACACAGATACGCAGTATTTT.